Shown below are 13 T cell receptor beta chains from a single sample sequenced in a study of blood T cell repertoires in COVID-19. Assay: immunoSEQ multiplex PCR; the TCRdb copy retains only in-frame clones and omits some. The sample consists of about 39,000 clones, approximately 85% of them appearing once. The material sequenced was peripheral blood. The receptors were sampled from a man between 60 and 70 years old with acute or convalescent COVID-19.

The sample holds a few counts of this clone. The V call is TRBV28, the J call TRBJ1-1; tentatively, D is TRBD1 (5 bases). Trimming took off 3 bases at V and 0 bases at J, with 14 bases between the two ends. Germline CDR1 reads MDHEN; CDR2 reads SYDVKM. This CDR3 comprises 16 residues. The CDR3 is CASSFPGTFMNTEAFF. In DNA, the CDR3 is TGTGCCAGCAGTTTCCCCGGGACTTTCATGAACACTGAAGCTTTCTTT. The full variable domain, rest sourced from reference TRBV28 and TRBJ1-1, is DVKVTQSSRYLVKRTGEKVFLECVQDMDHENMFWYRQDPGLGLRLIYFSYDVKMKEKGDIPEGYSVSREKKERFSLILESASTNQTSMYLCASSFPGTFMNTEAFFGQGTRLTVV.

This chain connects TRBV9 to TRBJ2-5, with TRBD2 matching over 10 bases. This CDR3 comprises 16 residues. Trimming took 0 bases from V and 4 from J; bases not matched to a gene: 6. Germline V gives CDR1 SGDLS, CDR2 YYNGEE. The CDR3 bases are TGTGCCAGCAGCGTAGCTCCAGCGGGAGGGGGAGAGACCCAGTACTTC. Translation gives CASSVAPAGGGETQYF.

V gene TRBV19 combines with J gene TRBJ1-5; 8 bases align to TRBD1. Looked up from germline, CDR1 is LNHDA and CDR2 is SQIVND (reference sequence). The V and J ends lost 3 bases and 0 bases, in that order; junction bases with no gene match: 13. The CDR3 contains 19 residues. CDR3: CASSINAQGVFYSNQPQHF. CDR3 bases: TGTGCCAGTAGTATTAACGCACAGGGGGTTTTTTATAGCAATCAGCCCCAGCATTTT.

This clone appeared a single time. The genes are TRBV29-1 and TRBJ2-7, with 12 bases matching TRBD1. The CDR3 runs to 14 residues. The ends lost 6 bases at V and 7 bases at J; junction bases unmatched: 10. Germline CDR1 reads SQVTM; CDR2 reads ANQGSEA. Here the CDR3 reads CSVILGTGGFEQYF. The CDR3 nucleotides read TGCAGCGTCATTCTAGGGACAGGGGGCTTTGAGCAGTACTTC.

The V gene is TRBV6-4, the J gene TRBJ1-1, with D possibly matching TRBD1 (6 bases). This CDR3 has 14 amino acids. The V and J ends lost 6 bases and 4 bases respectively, with 15 bases between them. CDR1 is MRHNA and CDR2 is SNTAGT in the germline V gene. This chain's CDR3 is CASSREGGLTEAFF. The CDR3 DNA is TGTGCCAGCAGCCGAGAGGGGGGGCTCACTGAAGCTTTCTTT.

The CDR3 is CASSSPGLAGGEQYF. The CDR3 DNA sequence: TGTGCCAGTAGTTCGCCGGGACTAGCGGGAGGCGAGCAGTACTTC. The J gene is TRBJ2-7, the V gene TRBV19; 15 nucleotides agree with TRBD2. V lost 5 bases to trimming and J lost 6 bases; unmatched junction nucleotides: 5. This CDR3 has 15 amino acids. Germline CDR1 and CDR2: LNHDA and SQIVND (reference sequence).

This clone was counted once. The chain combines TRBV9 with TRBJ2-2; D not resolved. Deletions cut 0 bases from V and 6 bases from J, with 12 bases between. Per germline, CDR1 SGDLS and CDR2 YYNGEE. The CDR3 is made up of 15 amino acids. As DNA, the CDR3 is TGTGCCAGCAGCGTAGGCCTAGGAAGACCCGGGGAGCTGTTTTTT. It specifies CASSVGLGRPGELFF. Together with reference TRBV9 and TRBJ2-2, the CDR3 gives the full variable domain: DSGVTQTPKHLITATGQRVTLRCSPRSGDLSVYWYQQSLDQGLQFLIQYYNGEERAKGNILERFSAQQFPDLHSELNLSSLELGDSALYFCASSVGLGRPGELFFGEGSRLTVL.

The count of this clone is one. The chain carries TRBV6-6 and TRBJ2-3; 9 bases line up with TRBD2. This CDR3 has 16 residues. V gave up 6 bases and J gave up 7 bases; unmatched junction bases: 14. Per germline, CDR1 MNHNY and CDR2 SVGAGI (reference sequence). The CDR3 DNA sequence: TGTGCCAGCAGACCCACGGGCGGGGGGGCCTTAAATACGCAGTATTTT. Its protein product is CASRPTGGGALNTQYF.

This chain connects TRBV30 to TRBJ2-6; weak D call: TRBD1 (7 bases). Trimming removed 2 bases at V and 4 bases at J, with 15 bases between. The CDR3 is made up of 16 amino acids. Per germline, CDR1 GTSNPN and CDR2 SVGIG (reference sequence). Here the CDR3 DNA reads TGTGCCTGGAGTACCAGGGGGGTGGCGGGGGCCAACGTCCTGACTTTC. This codes for CAWSTRGVAGANVLTF.

There are a few counts of this clone. The V gene is TRBV6-5, the J gene TRBJ2-7; 10 bases map to TRBD1. Germline V gives CDR1 MNHEY, CDR2 SVGAGI. V trimming: 6 bases; J trimming: 2 bases; junction bases outside the gene matches: 7. The CDR3 contains 15 residues. The CDR3 DNA sequence: TGTGCCAGCAGATACCGGGACAGGGGACCCTACGAGCAGTACTTC. Encoded protein: CASRYRDRGPYEQYF.

The chain couples TRBV5-1 to TRBJ1-2; 7 bases map to TRBD1. The CDR3 spans 13 residues. The germline gives CDR1 SGHRS, CDR2 YFSETQ. The V segment lost 0 bases and the J segment 7 bases; nucleotides outside the gene matches: 3. CDR3 in amino acids: CASSLGQGPGYTF. The CDR3 DNA follows: TGCGCCAGCAGCTTGGGACAGGGCCCTGGCTACACCTTC.

This chain connects TRBV19 to TRBJ2-1, with 12 nucleotides matching TRBD2. V shed 7 bases, J shed 9 bases, and the junction held 7 bases outside the gene matches. Germline V gene sequence: CDR1 LNHDA, CDR2 SQIVND (reference sequence). The CDR3 is 14 amino acids. Here the CDR3 DNA reads TGTGCCAGTACCCTAGCGGGAGGGCTTCCTGAGCAGTTCTTC. Encoded protein: CASTLAGGLPEQFF.

This chain links TRBV19 with TRBJ2-3; D is unresolved. Germline assignment: CDR1 LNHDA and CDR2 SQIVND (reference sequence). The CDR3 totals 11 residues. Trimming left V 6 bases short and J 4 bases short, with 5 bases between. The CDR3 region is CASSSADTQYF. The CDR3 region has the DNA TGTGCCAGTAGCTCGGCAGATACGCAGTATTTT.